The source of this T cell receptor (beta chain) is a study of blood T cell repertoires in COVID-19. The germline V gene has CDR1 KGHSH and CDR2 LQKENI. This CDR3 has 14 amino acids. V gave up 6 bases and J gave up 5 bases; unmatched junction bases: 7. TCRdb's copy holds only in-frame clones and misses some; the assay was immunoSEQ multiplex PCR. The sample yields more than 350,000 clones, around nine tenths seen once. J is TRBJ1-5 and V is TRBV18; 7 bases match TRBD1. The sequencing sample was made of PBMCs or T cells enriched from blood (not recorded which). This receptor was taken from a woman in her fifties or sixties who had recovered from COVID-19. CDR3 sequence (DNA): TGTGCCAGCTCGTTGGGGGACAGAGATCAGCCCCAGCATTTT. It codes for CASSLGDRDQPQHF.